Listed below are T cell receptor beta chains from one sample, sequenced in a study of identical twins. In TCRdb, the 5' RACE reads were re-called with MiXCR into one record per CDR3 protein. The repertoire includes 640,000 or so distinct CDR3 sequences, around 6% of them detected once, and roughly 1.8% sits in the top ten. Source material: naive T cells sorted from blood. Source of these receptors: a man aged 18 to 29 in good health. Both conserved end residues are part of each CDR3. D genes are given only for firm matches. Size is omitted from some rows. Given values are once, few, many or a class for expanded clones.

clone_size d_call j_call v_call cdr3_nt cdr3_aa
many . TRBJ2-5 TRBV7-3 TGTGCCAGCAGCTTAAGCGGTGGAGGCCAAGAGACCCAGTACTTC CASSLSGGGQETQYF
many . TRBJ2-1 TRBV6-5 TGTGCCAGCAGTTATTATACGAGCTCCTACAATGAGCAGTTCTTC CASSYYTSSYNEQFF
many . TRBJ1-5 TRBV7-8 TGTGCCAGCAGCTTAGGTGGCCCGGGTAGCAATCAGCCCCAGCATTTT CASSLGGPGSNQPQHF
many TRBD2 TRBJ2-1 TRBV6-5 TGTGCCAGCAGTTACCCGGGAGCGGGAGGGCGCGATGAGCAGTTCTTC CASSYPGAGGRDEQFF
. . TRBJ1-6 TRBV19 TGTGCCAGTACCACACGACAGGAGTCGAAGGATTCACCCCTCCACTTT CASTTRQESKDSPLHF
. . TRBJ2-7 TRBV9 TGTGCCAGCAGCGTAGATCCGGACCCCATCTACGAGCAGTACTTC CASSVDPDPIYEQYF
many . TRBJ2-5 TRBV4-1 TGCGCCAGCAGCCAAGATGGAAGGGAACAAGAGACCCAGTACTTC CASSQDGREQETQYF
. TRBD1 TRBJ2-2 TRBV6-2/TRBV6-3 TGTGCCAGCAGTTACTCCGGGACAGGGACGAACACCGGGGAGCTGTTTTTT CASSYSGTGTNTGELFF
many TRBD1 TRBJ1-5 TRBV6-5 TGTGCCAGCAGTTACTCGATGACAGGGGGGAAACAGCCCCAGCATTTT CASSYSMTGGKQPQHF
few TRBD1 TRBJ1-1 TRBV30 TGTGCCTGGCAGCCGGGACAGGGCCTCACTGAAGCTTTCTTT CAWQPGQGLTEAFF
few TRBD1 TRBJ1-2 TRBV20-1 TGCAGTGCTAGACGACAGGGGGACTATGGCTACACCTTC CSARRQGDYGYTF
many . TRBJ1-1 TRBV4-3 TGCGCCAGCAGCCAAGTTGGGGACATGAACACTGAAGCTTTCTTT CASSQVGDMNTEAFF
many TRBD2 TRBJ2-1 TRBV5-5 TGTGCCAGCAGCCCCCCGCTTAGCGGGAGGGCCTACAATGAGCAGTTCTTC CASSPPLSGRAYNEQFF
. TRBD2 TRBJ2-6 TRBV27 TGTGCCAGCAGTTTAATAAGAGGGAGGGCAGCCCCTGGGGCCAACGTCCTGACTTTC CASSLIRGRAAPGANVLTF
many . TRBJ1-1 TRBV29-1 TGCAGCGGCGGACTGATAAACACTGAAGCTTTCTTT CSGGLINTEAFF
many TRBD2 TRBJ2-1 TRBV10-3 TGTGCCATCAGTGAGTCACGGGCTAGCGGGAGCTATGAGCAGTTCTTC CAISESRASGSYEQFF